This TCR beta chain emerged from a study of T-cell reconstitution after alpha-beta-depleted transplantation in children. Study-level points and caveats: A year post-transplant, T-cell counts and diversity derived mostly from newly produced T cells. Reportedly, alpha-beta T cells present about two months post-transplant originated from several hundred expanded clones of graft origin. Several patients had high TCRbeta diversity at day 60; it came from surviving recipient T cells and thymic progenitors.

During its preparation, the TCRbeta library received unique molecular identifiers. TCRdb analysed the PCR reads with MiXCR anew, one entry per CDR3 protein. The sample includes fewer than 250,000 distinct CDR3 sequences, approximately 15% of them seen just once. This clonotype has more than one count but fewer than ten. The antigen is not known. CDR3 length: 16 residues. The germline V and J ends were trimmed by 5 bases and 0 bases, with 19 bases remaining between them. The germline gives CDR1 DFQATT, CDR2 SNEGSKA (reference sequence). The source of this sequence is a male patient between 2 and 10 years old who had a stem cell transplant for acute lymphoblastic leukemia, so the T cells may come from the graft donor. This rearrangement joins TRBV20-1 to TRBJ2-5; D possibly corresponds to TRBD2 (6 bases). This sample comprised PBMCs, mostly from graft donor cells, obtained 360 days after TCRalphabeta/CD19-depleted stem cell transplant. In DNA, the CDR3 is TGCAGTGCTCGCGAGGACCTCCGGGACTACCAAGAGACCCAGTACTTC. Translated: CSAREDLRDYQETQYF.